Following are 27 T cell receptor beta chains from one sample sequenced in a study of T cells in women clearing cervical HPV infection. Sequenced by immunoSEQ multiplex PCR; TCRdb stores in-frame clones only, minus some. The specimen's table records 36,000 or so clones. What was sequenced was blood buffy coat. Receptors originate from a woman between 18 and 70 years old with a cervical HPV16 infection that either progressed to CIN3+ or cleared (not recorded which).

With regard to this clone: The DNA ends 3 residues before the CDR3 does, and the rest of the CDR3 is filled in from the germline J gene. The V and J genes are TRBV2 and TRBJ2-3; D is perhaps TRBD1 (6 bases). The germline V and J ends were trimmed by 4 bases and 0 bases, with 11 bases remaining between them. The CDR3 runs 15 residues. Germline assignment: CDR1 SNHLY and CDR2 FYNNEI. The sequenced part of the CDR3 DNA is TGTGCCAGCAGTGCCGGGACATCTAGCACAGATACG. The encoded protein is CASSAGTSSTDT. The whole CDR3 reads CASSAGTSSTDTQYF.

Worth noting for this clone: With the read ending 3 residues before the CDR3 end, the germline J gene is used to fill in that end. The rearrangement links TRBV6-2 or TRBV6-3 to TRBJ1-2, with D hard to call. Trimming removed 1 base at V and 6 bases at J, with 9 bases between. The germline gives CDR1 MNHEY, CDR2 SVGEGT. This CDR3 contains 13 residues. This CDR3 is CASSYFPSDGYTF. The covered CDR3 bases are TGTGCCAGCAGTTACTTTCCCTCGGATGGC.

Notes on this clone: Read data end 3 residues before the CDR3 end; the end is taken from the germline J gene. The J gene is TRBJ1-2, the V gene TRBV20-1; TRBD1 aligns across 7 bases. Looked up from germline, CDR1 is DFQATT and CDR2 is SNEGSKA (reference sequence). Germline trimming cut 1 base from V and 0 bases from J; bases unmatched to any gene: 2. There are 14 residues in the CDR3. CDR3 residues: CSARAGTANYGYTF. The CDR3 bases that were read are TGCAGTGCTAGAGCCGGGACAGCTAACTATGGC.

A note on this clone: The read terminates 3 residues ahead of where the CDR3 ends, so the germline J gene completes it. The rearrangement links TRBV20-1 to TRBJ1-2; D unclear. The CDR3 totals 11 residues. Germline-derived CDR1 and CDR2 are DFQATT and SNEGSKA (reference sequence). CDR3 amino acids: CSAPSDWGYTF. The sequenced part of the CDR3 DNA is TGCAGTGCACCATCCGACTGGGGC.

Concerning this clone itself: The read comes to an end 3 residues before the CDR3 does, leaving the germline J gene to fill in the end. The rearrangement joins TRBV7-6 to TRBJ1-1; a weak D match, TRBD1 (5 bases). The V end lost 8 bases, the J end lost 3 bases, and 13 bases lay between the germline ends. In germline, CDR1 is SGHVS, CDR2 FNYEAQ. This CDR3 has 13 amino acids. The covered CDR3 bases are TGTGCCAGCCTGCTTTCCAGGGACACTGAA. It translates to CASLLSRDTE. The whole CDR3 protein reads CASLLSRDTEAFF.

As concerns this clone: The read stops 3 residues short of the end of the CDR3; the missing end is completed from the germline J gene. The genes are TRBV19 and TRBJ2-1, with unresolved D. Germline V gives CDR1 LNHDA, CDR2 SQIVND (reference sequence). The CDR3 sequence is 14 residues long. V dropped 10 bases and J dropped 7 bases, with 20 bases sitting between them. This chain's CDR3 is CATTDTQSWNEQFF. The CDR3 DNA, read in part, is TGTGCCACTACAGATACGCAGTCGTGGAATGAG.

Concerning this clone: The read ends 3 residues shy of where the CDR3 ends; the end is completed using the germline J gene. The rearrangement uses TRBV20-1 and TRBJ2-3; D gene unclear. CDR3 length: 11 amino acids. Germline CDR1 and CDR2: DFQATT and SNEGSKA (reference sequence). V was trimmed by 5 bases and J by 3 bases, leaving 6 bases between them. The CDR3 sequence is CSAPVTDTQYF. CDR3 bases read: TGCAGTGCTCCCGTTACAGATACG.

Concerning this clone: The sequenced fragment ends 3 residues before the CDR3 boundary, so the rest is inferred from the germline J gene. This chain uses TRBV7-9 with TRBJ1-4; perhaps TRBD1 as D (5 bases). The germline V and J ends were trimmed by 5 bases and 8 bases, with 15 bases remaining between them. The CDR3 length is 14 residues. CDR1 and CDR2 (germline): SEHNR, FQNEAQ (reference sequence). The CDR3 region is CASSPEKGREKLFF. Incomplete CDR3 DNA: TGTGCCAGCAGCCCCGAAAAGGGGCGGGAAAAA. Full variable domain (remainder filled in from reference TRBV7-9 and TRBJ1-4): DTGVSQNPRHKITKRGQNVTFRCDPISEHNRLYWYRQTLGQGPEFLTYFQNEAQLEKSRLLSDRFSAERPKGSFSTLEIQRTEQGDSAMYLCASSPEKGREKLFFGSGTQLSVL.

Concerning this clone itself: Coverage ceases 3 residues before the CDR3 finishes, and the germline J gene fills in the end. The gene calls are TRBV5-6 and TRBJ1-2; 8 nucleotides agree with TRBD1. V was pared by 4 bases and J by 3 bases, with 5 bases of the junction left unmatched. Germline CDR1 and CDR2: SGHDT and YYEEEE. CDR3 size: 14 residues. The sequenced CDR3 bases are TGTGCCAGCAGCCTACAGGGGGAGGACTATGGC. It is translated as CASSLQGEDYG. The complete CDR3 protein is CASSLQGEDYGYTF.

Note on this clone: The CDR3 end falls 3 residues outside the read, so it is completed with the germline J gene. V and J are TRBV28 and TRBJ1-4; the D gene is possibly TRBD1 (5 bases). Trimming cost V 6 bases and J 3 bases, with 14 bases left between them. Germline CDR1 MDHEN, CDR2 SYDVKM. The CDR3 length is 15 residues. The sequenced CDR3 bases are TGTGCCAGCAGCCCCGCCGGAGGGGCTAATGAAAAA. It yields the protein CASSPAGGANEK. The entire CDR3 reads CASSPAGGANEKLFF.

As concerns this clone: The sequenced fragment ends 3 residues before the CDR3 boundary, so the rest is inferred from the germline J gene. The chain links TRBV6-2 or TRBV6-3 to TRBJ2-5; 7 bases fit TRBD1. Trimming cost V 6 bases and J 5 bases; bases outside gene matches: 9. The CDR3 has 14 amino acids. Germline V lookup: CDR1 MNHEY, CDR2 SVGEGT. CDR3 DNA (partial): TGTGCCAGCAGGAGACAGGGCTCCCAGGAGACC. Its protein is CASRRQGSQET. The whole CDR3 sequence is CASRRQGSQETQYF.

A word on this clone: Sequencing ends 3 residues short of the CDR3 end; the germline J gene provides the rest. The chain uses TRBV24-1 and TRBJ2-7, with TRBD2 as a possible D gene (6 bases). The CDR3 contains 13 residues. The germline CDR1 and CDR2 sequences are KGHDR and SFDVKD. Trimming removed 7 bases at V and 0 bases at J, with 9 bases between. CDR3 bases read: TGTGCCACCAGCCGGGGAGGCTCCTACGAG. Its translation is CATSRGGSYE. The full CDR3 is CATSRGGSYEQYF.

On this clone itself: The read finishes 3 residues shy of the CDR3 end, and the germline J gene is used to complete it. This chain connects TRBV7-6 to TRBJ1-3; TRBD1 agrees at 8 bases. Germline V gene lookup returns CDR1 SGHVS and CDR2 FNYEAQ. The CDR3 sequence is 15 residues long. Trimming removed 4 bases from V and 0 bases from J; junction bases left unmatched: 2. The sequenced CDR3 bases are TGTGCCAGCAGCTACACAGGGGGCTCTGGAAACACC. Its protein is CASSYTGGSGNT. The complete CDR3 reads CASSYTGGSGNTIYF.

As regards this clone: The CDR3 is cut off 3 residues early in the read; its end comes from the germline J gene. This sequence joins TRBV5-4 and TRBJ2-5, with TRBD2 matching over 7 bases. The CDR3 contains 14 residues. CDR1 and CDR2 (germline): SGHNT, YYREEE (reference sequence). The V and J ends lost 4 bases and 2 bases, in that order; junction bases with no gene match: 5. The CDR3 sequence is CASSEMGGQETQYF. Incomplete CDR3 DNA: TGTGCCAGCAGCGAAATGGGGGGGCAAGAGACC.

Comments on this clone: The read ends 3 residues before the CDR3 terminus; that terminus is restored from the germline J gene. This chain joins TRBV30 and TRBJ1-4; no firm D call. Trimming left V 0 bases short and J 5 bases short, with 7 bases between. The V gene's germline CDR1 is GTSNPN and CDR2 SVGIG (reference sequence). The CDR3 covers 13 residues. Partial CDR3 DNA: TGTGCCTGGAGTGTAAGGGTAAATGAAAAA. Translation gives CAWSVRVNEK. The whole CDR3 protein reads CAWSVRVNEKLFF.

As regards this clone: The sequence runs out 3 residues before the end of the CDR3; the remainder is reconstructed from the germline J gene. The chain employs TRBV28 and TRBJ1-2, with 10 bases that match TRBD1. V shed 4 bases, J shed 4 bases, and the junction held 3 bases outside the gene matches. Germline lookup yields CDR1 MDHEN and CDR2 SYDVKM. CDR3 size: 14 residues. The CDR3 sequence: CASSSGQGGYGYTF. CDR3 DNA, as far as it was read: TGTGCCAGCAGTTCAGGACAGGGGGGCTATGGC.

Concerning this clone: The CDR3 end is not reached by the read, which stops 3 residues before it; the germline J gene fills it in. The rearrangement links TRBV12-3 or TRBV12-4 to TRBJ1-5; 8 bases line up with TRBD1. This CDR3 is 14 amino acids long. Unmatched junction bases numbered 7, after V lost 6 bases and J lost 6 bases. The CDR3 DNA, read in part, is TGTGCCAGCAGGAAGGACAGGGAAACTCAGCCC. Protein product: CASRKDRETQP. The CDR3 in its entirety is CASRKDRETQPQHF.

Turning to this clone: The observed sequence ends 3 residues before the CDR3 terminus, with the missing tail filled in from the germline J gene. V usage is TRBV6-4 and J usage is TRBJ2-3, with 12 bases that match TRBD2. The germline V gene has CDR1 MRHNA and CDR2 SNTAGT. The CDR3 length is 15 residues. Losses at the gene ends were 9 bases for V and 3 bases for J; bases not matched to a gene: 7. The CDR3 DNA, read in part, is TGTGCCAGTGCTAAGACTAGCGGGGGTACAGATACG. This codes for CASAKTSGGTDT. The full CDR3 protein reads CASAKTSGGTDTQYF.

As for this clone: The CDR3 end falls 3 residues outside the read, so it is completed with the germline J gene. The V and J genes are TRBV7-2 and TRBJ2-7; no clear D. This CDR3 has 14 residues. V was clipped by 5 bases and J by 0 bases, with 11 bases between them. Germline V gene lookup returns CDR1 SGHTA and CDR2 FQGNSA. CDR3 bases read: TGTGCCAGCAGCAGAAGCACTAACTCCTACGAG. This sequence encodes CASSRSTNSYE. The entire CDR3 reads CASSRSTNSYEQYF.

Points on this clone: Read sequence stops 3 residues before the CDR3 end, and the germline J gene provides the missing end. V usage is TRBV5-1 and J usage is TRBJ2-2; D call uncertain. Germline CDR1 reads SGHRS; CDR2 reads YFSETQ. V shed 5 bases and J shed 2 bases, with 7 bases lying between them. CDR3 size: 13 residues. CDR3 sequence reads: CASSSTNTGELFF. The sequenced part of the CDR3 DNA is TGCGCCAGCAGTTCGACTAACACCGGGGAG.

Incomplete CDR3 DNA: TGCAGTGCTAGGTTAACAGGGACCCACTACAATGAG. The encoded protein is CSARLTGTHYNE. The full CDR3 sequence reads CSARLTGTHYNEQFF. The chain couples TRBV20-1 to TRBJ2-1; maybe TRBD1 (6 bases). The CDR3 end is not reached by the read, which stops 3 residues before it; the germline J gene fills it in. This CDR3 spans 15 amino acids. Germline-derived CDR1 and CDR2 are DFQATT and SNEGSKA (reference sequence). Trimming took 3 bases from V and 3 from J, leaving 15 bases between them.

Of note for this clone: Read data end 3 residues before the CDR3 end; the end is taken from the germline J gene. V gene TRBV19 combines with J gene TRBJ2-7, with 9 bases matching TRBD2. Germline values: CDR1 LNHDA, CDR2 SQIVND (reference sequence). After removal of 5 bases from V and 3 bases from J, the junction contained 11 bases not matched to a gene. The CDR3 is 16 residues long. Incomplete CDR3 DNA: TGTGCCAGTAGTCCCCAGGAGCGGGGGGCTTACTACGAG. Translated, it gives CASSPQERGAYYE. The full-length CDR3 reads as CASSPQERGAYYEQYF. Supplemented by reference TRBV19 and TRBJ2-7, the full variable domain reads DGGITQSPKYLFRKEGQNVTLSCEQNLNHDAMYWYRQDPGQGLRLIYYSQIVNDFQKGDIAEGYSVSREKKESFPLTVTSAQKNPTAFYLCASSPQERGAYYEQYFGPGTRLTVT.

As regards this clone: The sequence runs out 3 residues before the end of the CDR3; the remainder is reconstructed from the germline J gene. This sequence joins TRBV9 and TRBJ1-4, with D unclear. V was clipped by 0 bases and J by 4 bases, with 4 bases between them. CDR3 length equals 13 residues. Germline-derived CDR1 and CDR2 are SGDLS and YYNGEE. CDR3 residues: CASSVDSNEKLFF. CDR3 DNA (partial): TGTGCCAGCAGCGTAGACAGTAATGAAAAA.

Concerning this clone: The read ends 3 residues shy of where the CDR3 ends; the end is completed using the germline J gene. This chain links TRBV7-2 with TRBJ1-6; 8 nucleotides match TRBD1. CDR3 length: 15 residues. V shed 0 bases and J 10 bases; nucleotides not matched to a gene: 5. Germline V CDR1 and CDR2: SGHTA, FQGNSA. The part of the CDR3 DNA that was read is TGTGCCAGCAGCTTAGCTCTGGACAGGGACTCACCC. Translation: CASSLALDRDSP. The whole CDR3 reads CASSLALDRDSPLHF.

Of note for this clone: With the read ending 3 residues before the CDR3 end, the germline J gene is used to fill in that end. The rearrangement uses TRBV20-1 and TRBJ1-1; TRBD1 matches at 9 bases. CDR3 size: 12 residues. Germline CDR1 is DFQATT and CDR2 is SNEGSKA (reference sequence). Partial CDR3 DNA: TGCAGTGCTAGAGGCGGGACAGGGGAA. Encoded protein: CSARGGTGE. The CDR3 reads in full as CSARGGTGEAFF.

A remark on this clone: One junction end disagrees with the germline gene, perhaps due to a read error. The CDR3 is cut off 3 residues early in the read; its end comes from the germline J gene. The rearrangement links TRBV7-7 to TRBJ2-5; no clear D gene. Looked up from germline, CDR1 is SSHAT and CDR2 is FNYEAQ (reference sequence). This CDR3 is built from 13 residues. The covered CDR3 bases are TGTGCTAGCAGCTTCAACTTCCAAGAGACC. Protein sequence: CASSFNFQET. The whole CDR3 sequence reads CASSFNFQETQYF.

Points on this clone: The observed sequence ends 3 residues before the CDR3 terminus, with the missing tail filled in from the germline J gene. The chain employs TRBV29-1 and TRBJ2-7; 9 nucleotides line up with TRBD2. J was trimmed by 6 bases and V by 0 bases; bases with no gene match: 6. Germline CDR1 SQVTM, CDR2 ANQGSEA. The CDR3 is 14 amino acids. The CDR3 DNA, read in part, is TGCAGCGTTGAAGATCCCCTAGCGGGGATCGAG. Residues: CSVEDPLAGIE. The whole CDR3 region reads CSVEDPLAGIEQYF.